Listed below are T cell receptor beta chains from one sample, sequenced in a study of blood T cells in healthy people across ages. TCRdb used MiXCR to reprocess the 5' RACE reads, holding one entry per CDR3 protein. The data show about 1,400,000 distinct CDR3 sequences, 45% to 70% seen once. Sequenced sample: blood. The origin of the receptors is a man aged 18 to 29 in good health. CDR3s include the opening cysteine and the closing phenylalanine or tryptophan. D genes are given only for firm matches. Expanded clones are given a class, and other clones once, few, many or no size at all.

>TRBD1|-|TRBJ2-6|TRBV4-1
CASSQLLLQGFPGANVLTF
TGCGCCAGCAGCCAATTACTCTTACAGGGGTTCCCCGGGGCCAACGTCCTGACTTTC
>-|few|TRBJ2-7|TRBV7-2
CASALTTYEQYF
TGTGCCAGCGCCCTGACTACCTACGAGCAGTACTTC
>-|-|TRBJ1-1|TRBV4-1
CASSQGVDRPEAFF
TGCGCCAGCAGCCAAGGAGTCGACAGGCCTGAAGCTTTCTTT
>-|-|TRBJ2-1|TRBV6-5
CASSYSGDQRFYNEQFF
TGTGCCAGCAGTTACTCAGGGGACCAGCGGTTCTACAATGAGCAGTTCTTC
>TRBD1|-|TRBJ2-7|TRBV20-1
CSASKGQGAYEQYF
TGCAGTGCTAGTAAAGGACAGGGGGCCTACGAGCAGTACTTC
>-|-|TRBJ2-6|TRBV6-6
CASSHTGLGANVLTF
TGTGCCAGCAGCCACACAGGGCTTGGGGCCAACGTCCTGACTTTC
>-|-|TRBJ2-2|TRBV7-9
CASSSPGTPNTGELFF
TGTGCCAGCAGCAGCCCCGGGACGCCGAACACCGGGGAGCTGTTTTTT
>TRBD2|-|TRBJ2-7|TRBV5-1
CASSPAGGLGGEQYF
TGCGCCAGCAGCCCAGCGGGAGGACTCGGGGGCGAGCAGTACTTC
>TRBD2|-|TRBJ2-3|TRBV6-5
CASRSSGGATDTQYF
TGTGCCAGCAGGAGTAGCGGGGGGGCCACAGATACGCAGTATTTT
>-|-|TRBJ2-3|TRBV7-9
CASRAVSDTQYF
TGTGCCAGCCGGGCCGTTTCCGATACGCAGTATTTT
>-|-|TRBJ2-3|TRBV5-1
CASSHPLSGATQYF
TGCGCCAGCAGCCACCCCTTGAGCGGAGCTACGCAGTATTTT
>-|-|TRBJ2-3|TRBV7-2
CASSRAGRNTDTQYF
TGTGCCAGCAGCCGCGCAGGGAGGAACACAGATACGCAGTATTTT
>-|-|TRBJ1-1|TRBV5-1
CASSLWYTEAFF
TGCGCCAGCAGCTTGTGGTACACTGAAGCTTTCTTT
>TRBD2|-|TRBJ2-1|TRBV4-3
CASSQETPAGGASEQFF
TGCGCCAGCAGCCAAGAAACGCCAGCGGGGGGGGCCAGTGAGCAGTTCTTC
>TRBD2|-|TRBJ2-7|TRBV6-5
CASSYAGETYEQYF
TGTGCCAGCAGTTACGCGGGGGAGACCTACGAGCAGTACTTC
>-|few|TRBJ2-7|TRBV4-1
CASSQNTYEQYF
TGCGCCAGCAGCCAGAATACCTACGAGCAGTACTTC
>-|-|TRBJ1-1|TRBV12-3/TRBV12-4
CASSIAGGSPAFF
TGTGCCAGCAGTATCGCGGGGGGATCGCCGGCTTTCTTT
>-|few|TRBJ2-1|TRBV20-1
CSAEALGGEQFF
TGCAGTGCGGAGGCTTTAGGCGGTGAGCAGTTCTTC
>-|-|TRBJ1-5|TRBV7-9
CASSTTRQASQPQHF
TGTGCCAGCAGCACTACCCGACAGGCATCTCAGCCCCAGCATTTT
>-|-|TRBJ1-2|TRBV20-1
CSARDMTGDYGYTF
TGCAGTGCTAGAGATATGACAGGCGACTATGGCTACACCTTC
>-|-|TRBJ2-7|TRBV4-1
CASSPIRAVKKVYEQYF
TGCGCCAGCAGCCCAATCCGGGCAGTGAAGAAGGTCTACGAGCAGTACTTC
>-|few|TRBJ2-5|TRBV20-1
CSASYSETQYF
TGCAGTGCTTCGTACTCAGAGACCCAGTACTTC
>TRBD2|-|TRBJ2-3|TRBV27
CASRLSGTSGATDTQYF
TGTGCCAGCAGGTTATCCGGGACTAGCGGGGCCACAGATACGCAGTATTTT
>-|-|TRBJ2-1|TRBV9
CASSVVIDSVGNEQFF
TGTGCCAGCAGCGTAGTTATTGACAGCGTTGGGAATGAGCAGTTCTTC
>TRBD1|few|TRBJ2-5|TRBV4-1
CASSQEDRIQETQYF
TGCGCCAGCAGCCAAGAGGACAGGATCCAAGAGACCCAGTACTTC
>-|-|TRBJ2-5|TRBV20-1
CSARAGMRETQYF
TGCAGTGCTAGAGCTGGGATGAGGGAGACCCAGTACTTC
>-|few|TRBJ2-6|TRBV4-2
CASSQAADSGANVLTF
TGTGCCAGCAGCCAAGCGGCGGACTCTGGGGCCAACGTCCTGACTTTC
>-|-|TRBJ2-5|TRBV7-2
CASSLAGWGTQYF
TGTGCCAGCAGCTTAGCGGGTTGGGGGACCCAGTACTTC
>TRBD1|-|TRBJ1-1|TRBV6-2/TRBV6-3
CASTDRVTLMNTEAFF
TGTGCCAGCACTGACAGGGTGACCCTTATGAACACTGAAGCTTTCTTT
>TRBD2|few|TRBJ2-3|TRBV9
CASSESGRGTDTQYF
TGTGCCAGCAGCGAGAGCGGGAGGGGCACAGATACGCAGTATTTT
>-|-|TRBJ2-7|TRBV6-6
CASSLSQGGGQYF
TGTGCCAGCAGTTTATCTCAGGGGGGCGGGCAGTACTTC
>-|-|TRBJ1-1|TRBV7-2
CASSLAEGHFEAFF
TGTGCCAGCAGCTTAGCGGAGGGACACTTTGAAGCTTTCTTT
>TRBD1|-|TRBJ2-6|TRBV25-1
CASTPGRGRSYLSGANVLTF
TGTGCCAGCACCCCGGGCAGGGGGCGTTCGTACCTCTCTGGGGCCAACGTCCTGACTTTC